The 16 T cell receptor beta chains below come from one sample, sequenced in a study of T cells after yellow fever vaccination. TCRdb recomputed calls from the 5' RACE reads with MiXCR, one row per CDR3 protein. Of 400,000 to 650,000 distinct CDR3 sequences in the sample, 21% were seen once. The material sequenced was PBMCs, taken approximately 22 days after the first yellow fever vaccination. These receptor sequences come from a man aged 18-30 years who received the YFV17D yellow fever vaccine.

This chain connects TRBV6-2 or TRBV6-3 to TRBJ2-1; D perhaps matches TRBD2 (5 bases). The germline V and J ends were trimmed by 2 bases and 4 bases, with 9 bases remaining between them. The germline V gene has CDR1 MNHEY and CDR2 SVGEGT. The CDR3 sequence is 14 residues long. In DNA form, the CDR3 reads TGTGCCAGCAGTTACCGGACTCCTTACAATGAGCAGTTCTTC. As protein: CASSYRTPYNEQFF.

In its sample, this clonotype was seen a few times. V usage is TRBV20-1 and J usage is TRBJ2-1; D ambiguous. The CDR3 totals 14 residues. V lost 3 bases and J lost 4, with 13 bases in between. Germline CDR1 DFQATT, CDR2 SNEGSKA (reference sequence). This CDR3 reads CSASRVNSYNEQFF. CDR3 coding DNA: TGCAGTGCTAGTAGGGTAAACTCTTACAATGAGCAGTTCTTC.

The chain recombines TRBV12-3 or TRBV12-4 with TRBJ1-1; D unresolved. V lost 6 bases and J 3 bases, leaving 8 bases between the germline ends. This CDR3 spans 12 amino acids. The CDR3 reads CASREGYTEAFF. In DNA form, the CDR3 reads TGTGCCAGCAGAGAAGGGTACACTGAAGCTTTCTTT.

This clonotype has more than one count but fewer than ten. CDR3 protein: CAAGGASPNNEQFF. DNA of the CDR3: TGTGCCGCAGGGGGGGCTAGCCCTAACAATGAGCAGTTCTTC. The chain carries TRBV7-9 and TRBJ2-1; perhaps D is TRBD1 or TRBD2 (7 bases each). Trimming took off 11 bases at V and 5 bases at J, with 19 bases between the two ends. Germline V CDR1 and CDR2: SEHNR, FQNEAQ (reference sequence). The CDR3 is 14 amino acids.

The chain carries TRBV3-1 and TRBJ2-3, with TRBD2 identical over 8 bases. Germline V CDR1 and CDR2: LGHDT, YNNKEL (reference sequence). This CDR3 is built from 16 residues. V was pared by 6 bases and J by 10 bases, with 18 bases of the junction left unmatched. CDR3 region: CASSSSISGVPAAQYF. The CDR3 nucleotides are TGTGCCAGCAGTTCGTCTATTAGCGGGGTTCCCGCCGCGCAGTATTTT.

The rearrangement links TRBV4-1 to TRBJ2-5, with D unclear. The CDR3 covers 14 residues. The germline CDR1 and CDR2 sequences are MGHRA and YSYEKL. Trimming took off 2 bases at V and 4 bases at J, with 11 bases between the two ends. CDR3 DNA sequence: TGCGCCAGCAGCCAACCTTCCAAAGGAGAGACCCAGTACTTC. Protein sequence: CASSQPSKGETQYF.

This clonotype has more than one count but fewer than ten. J is TRBJ1-5 and V is TRBV6-1; weak D call: TRBD1 (6 bases). The CDR3 is 16 amino acids. V lost 4 bases, J lost 1 base, and 14 bases lay in between. Germline values: CDR1 MNHNS, CDR2 SASEGT. CDR3 coding DNA: TGTGCCAGCAGTGGGGGGCAGTTTTACAGCAATCAGCCCCAGCATTTT. Its protein product is CASSGGQFYSNQPQHF.

This clonotype has only one observation. The chain has TRBV29-1 and TRBJ1-1; D is possibly TRBD1 (6 bases). V lost 6 bases, J lost 1 base, and 9 bases lay in between. This CDR3 contains 12 residues. From germline, CDR1 is SQVTM and CDR2 ANQGSEA. The CDR3 sequence is CSVTGANTEAFF. Here the CDR3 DNA reads TGCAGCGTGACAGGCGCGAACACTGAAGCTTTCTTT.

This clonotype appeared a few times. The V and J genes are TRBV5-4 and TRBJ2-3, with a tentative D call TRBD2 (6 bases). Trimming removed 4 bases from V and 4 bases from J, with 13 bases in between. The germline V gene encodes CDR1 SGHNT and CDR2 YYREEE (reference sequence). The CDR3 runs to 14 residues. This CDR3 is CASSPPGLSDTQYF. In DNA form, the CDR3 reads TGTGCCAGCAGCCCGCCGGGACTCTCAGATACGCAGTATTTT.

CDR3 residues: CASSSWTADTEAFF. CDR3 bases: TGTGCCAGCAGCAGTTGGACGGCAGACACTGAAGCTTTCTTT. The chain is built from TRBV7-9 and TRBJ1-1; D is unclear. This CDR3 is 14 amino acids long. From germline, CDR1 is SEHNR and CDR2 FQNEAQ (reference sequence). With 5 bases removed from V and 3 bases from J, the gap between germline ends came to 13 bases.

The V call is TRBV10-3, the J call TRBJ2-1, with 10 positions matching TRBD1. Germline V gene sequence: CDR1 ENHRY, CDR2 SYGVKD. The CDR3 is 14 residues long. Trimming at V came to 3 bases and at J to 5 bases, leaving 1 base not matched to a gene. Here the CDR3 DNA reads TGTGCCATCAGTGACGGGACAGGGGACAATGAGCAGTTCTTC. It translates to CAISDGTGDNEQFF.

This chain connects TRBV7-9 to TRBJ1-1; D unclear. Germline V gene data show CDR1 as SEHNR and CDR2 as FQNEAQ (reference sequence). Trimming removed 5 bases at V and 8 bases at J, with 9 bases between. The CDR3 is 11 residues long. CDR3 amino acids: CASSIEQEAFF. For the CDR3, the DNA is TGTGCCAGCAGCATTGAACAAGAAGCTTTCTTT.

V usage is TRBV3-1 and J usage is TRBJ1-1; tentatively, D is TRBD1 (6 bases). This CDR3 contains 20 residues. Trimming removed 4 bases at V and 1 base at J, with 28 bases between. Germline V gene data show CDR1 as LGHDT and CDR2 as YNNKEL (reference sequence). The CDR3 is CASSPIGWDNRMTQNTEAFF. The DNA of the CDR3 is TGTGCCAGCAGCCCCATAGGATGGGACAACAGAATGACTCAGAACACTGAAGCTTTCTTT.

The gene calls are TRBV5-5 and TRBJ2-3, with TRBD2 matching over 9 bases. CDR1 and CDR2 (germline): SGHKS, YYEKEE (reference sequence). With 3 bases clipped from V and 2 bases from J, the junction kept 7 bases outside the gene matches. CDR3 size: 16 residues. This CDR3 reads CASSWGTSTYTDTQYF. As DNA, the CDR3 is TGTGCCAGCAGCTGGGGGACTAGCACTTACACAGATACGCAGTATTTT.

This clonotype was counted only a few times. This chain joins TRBV6-1 and TRBJ1-1; possibly TRBD1 for D (5 bases). Germline CDR1 is MNHNS and CDR2 is SASEGT. The germline V and J ends were trimmed by 5 bases and 5 bases, with 15 bases remaining between them. The CDR3 sequence is 14 residues long. The CDR3 DNA sequence: TGTGCCAGCAGTCCCCGGGGGGTTCAGACTGAAGCTTTCTTT. Protein sequence: CASSPRGVQTEAFF.

The chain uses TRBV5-4 and TRBJ2-6, with D unresolved. The V gene's germline CDR1 is SGHNT and CDR2 YYREEE (reference sequence). CDR3 length: 17 residues. V lost 4 bases and J 0 bases, leaving 14 bases between the germline ends. The CDR3, as DNA: TGTGCCAGCAGCCCATCATCCACCCCCTCTGGGGCCAACGTCCTGACTTTC. Translation: CASSPSSTPSGANVLTF.